Shown below are 25 T cell receptor beta chains from a single sample sequenced in a study of CD8 T cells in Susac syndrome. cDNA came from about 0.5 to 1 ug RNA primed by random hexamers. TCRdb used MiXCR to reprocess the immunoSEQ multiplex PCR reads, holding one entry per CDR3 protein. This sample has fewer than 90,000 distinct CDR3 sequences, with 94% found just once. Sequenced input: CD8+ T cells from PBMCs. All receptors derive from a human donor with Susac syndrome.

The J gene is TRBJ1-6, the V gene TRBV6-6, with a possible D match to TRBD1 (6 bases). Trimming removed 4 bases from V and 8 bases from J, with 12 bases in between. The germline CDR1 and CDR2 sequences are MNHNY and SVGAGI (reference sequence). The CDR3 totals 14 residues. CDR3 bases: TGTGCCAGCAGTTCCGGGGGCAACGATTCACCCCTCCACTTT. It yields the protein CASSSGGNDSPLHF.

This clonotype has a handful of counts. The chain recombines TRBV5-1 with TRBJ1-2; D remains unclear. V dropped 4 bases and J dropped 5 bases, with 12 bases sitting between them. Germline V lookup: CDR1 SGHRS, CDR2 YFSETQ. The CDR3 consists of 13 residues. CDR3 sequence: CASSPDVPYGYTF. In DNA form, the CDR3 reads TGCGCCAGCAGCCCGGACGTACCGTATGGCTACACCTTC. The complete variable domain, with remaining parts taken from reference TRBV5-1 and TRBJ1-2, reads KAGVTQTPRYLIKTRGQQVTLSCSPISGHRSVSWYQQTPGQGLQFLFEYFSETQRNKGNFPGRFSGRQFSNSRSEMNVSTLELGDSALYLCASSPDVPYGYTFGSGTRLTVV.

The chain has TRBV7-9 and TRBJ1-5; tentatively, D is TRBD1 (5 bases). Germline V gives CDR1 SEHNR, CDR2 FQNEAQ (reference sequence). V shed 5 bases and J shed 1 base, with 15 bases lying between them. The CDR3 has 16 residues. DNA for the CDR3: TGTGCCAGCAGCCCCGCAGGGAGGGAGAGCAATCAGCCCCAGCATTTT. Translating it yields CASSPAGRESNQPQHF.

DNA of the CDR3: TGTGCCAGCAGCTTGATCCTTAGGAACGAGCAGTACTTC. This encodes CASSLILRNEQYF. The J gene is TRBJ2-7, the V gene TRBV11-1; D is uncertain. The CDR3 is made up of 13 amino acids. Trimming took 3 bases from V and 5 from J, leaving 11 bases between them. Looked up from germline, CDR1 is SGHAT and CDR2 is FQDESV (reference sequence).

In its sample, this clonotype was seen once. The rearrangement joins TRBV28 to TRBJ2-2; D gene unclear. V was pared by 5 bases and J by 4 bases, with 11 bases between. CDR3 length: 14 residues. In germline, CDR1 is MDHEN, CDR2 SYDVKM. CDR3 sequence reads: CASSGPQVTGELFF. The CDR3 nucleotides read TGTGCCAGCAGTGGGCCGCAGGTCACCGGGGAGCTGTTTTTT.

V usage is TRBV7-6 and J usage is TRBJ2-3; no firm D call. V was trimmed by 3 bases and J by 10 bases, leaving 20 bases between them. The length of the CDR3 is 15 residues. Germline-derived CDR1 and CDR2 are SGHVS and FNYEAQ. The CDR3 region has the DNA TGTGCCAGCAGCTTGAGCCTGGACGGATTCCGGGCGCAGTATTTT. Translated, it gives CASSLSLDGFRAQYF.

The rearrangement links TRBV7-9 to TRBJ2-7; maybe TRBD2 (5 bases). This CDR3 comprises 18 residues. The germline V and J ends were trimmed by 3 bases and 0 bases, with 21 bases remaining between them. The germline V gene encodes CDR1 SEHNR and CDR2 FQNEAQ (reference sequence). CDR3 in amino acids: CASSFLRDTLDPSYEQYF. CDR3 DNA sequence: TGTGCCAGCAGCTTCCTCCGGGATACCCTTGACCCCTCCTACGAGCAGTACTTC.

This clonotype was seen a single time. V gene TRBV13 combines with J gene TRBJ2-5, with TRBD2 matching 7 bases. From germline, CDR1 is PRHDT and CDR2 FYEKMQ (reference sequence). With V trimmed by 0 bases and J by 5 bases, 6 bases remained unmatched. The length of the CDR3 is 15 residues. The CDR3 reads CASSLGAGEGETQYF. The CDR3 DNA is TGTGCCAGCAGCTTAGGGGCGGGAGAGGGGGAGACCCAGTACTTC.

The chain recombines TRBV3-1 with TRBJ2-1, with D possibly being TRBD2 (5 bases). V gave up 0 bases and J gave up 0 bases, with 9 bases separating them. There are 16 residues in the CDR3. Germline V CDR1 and CDR2: LGHDT, YNNKEL (reference sequence). CDR3 DNA sequence: TGTGCCAGCAGCCAAGATATGAGCGGCTCCTACAATGAGCAGTTCTTC. This sequence encodes CASSQDMSGSYNEQFF.

This sequence joins TRBV12-3 or TRBV12-4 and TRBJ1-1; 9 bases line up with TRBD1. The CDR3 length is 14 residues. V was clipped by 4 bases and J by 5 bases; unmatched bases: 5. For the CDR3, the DNA is TGTGCCAGCAGTTCCGGGACAGGGACGACTGAAGCTTTCTTT. Translation: CASSSGTGTTEAFF.

In its sample, this clonotype was seen once. The rearrangement joins TRBV19 to TRBJ2-1; 11 bases line up with TRBD2. In germline, CDR1 is LNHDA, CDR2 SQIVND (reference sequence). The length of the CDR3 is 15 residues. V lost 5 bases and J lost 7; bases outside the gene matches: 7. This chain's CDR3 is CASSPLAGEGNEQFF. The CDR3 nucleotides read TGTGCCAGTAGTCCACTAGCGGGAGAAGGTAATGAGCAGTTCTTC. The entire variable domain, with the rest obtained from reference TRBV19 and TRBJ2-1, is as follows: DGGITQSPKYLFRKEGQNVTLSCEQNLNHDAMYWYRQDPGQGLRLIYYSQIVNDFQKGDIAEGYSVSREKKESFPLTVTSAQKNPTAFYLCASSPLAGEGNEQFFGPGTRLTVL.

This clonotype was found once. The genes are TRBV27 and TRBJ2-2; possibly TRBD1 or TRBD2 for D (5 bases each). The ends were cut back, 7 bases at V and 5 bases at J, with 11 bases in the middle. CDR3 size: 13 residues. Germline CDR1 reads MNHEY; CDR2 reads SMNVEV (reference sequence). CDR3 coding DNA: TGTGCCAGCAAAGGGACCGGGACCGGGGAGCTGTTTTTT. This translates into CASKGTGTGELFF.

The gene calls are TRBV9 and TRBJ2-7; TRBD2 matches 10 bases. Germline-derived CDR1 and CDR2 are SGDLS and YYNGEE. V gave up 3 bases and J gave up 6 bases; unmatched junction bases: 9. The length of the CDR3 is 15 residues. DNA of the CDR3: TGTGCCAGCAGCGCATTTCTAGCGGGAGAGAGCGAGCAGTACTTC. Amino acid sequence: CASSAFLAGESEQYF.

The V call is TRBV27, the J call TRBJ1-2; D may be TRBD1 (6 bases). Per germline, CDR1 MNHEY and CDR2 SMNVEV (reference sequence). The length of the CDR3 is 13 residues. The ends were cut back, 6 bases at V and 6 bases at J, with 14 bases in the middle. The CDR3 DNA follows: TGTGCCAGCAGGGTAGGCAGGGGTGATGGCTACACCTTC. This gives the protein CASRVGRGDGYTF.

V and J are TRBV7-6 and TRBJ1-1; 10 bases match TRBD1. Germline CDR1 SGHVS, CDR2 FNYEAQ. The CDR3 has 17 residues. After removal of 6 bases from V and 3 bases from J, the junction contained 13 bases not matched to a gene. The CDR3 is CASSFGSHGQGDTEAFF. The CDR3 nucleotides read TGTGCCAGCAGTTTCGGGTCTCATGGACAGGGGGACACTGAAGCTTTCTTT.

This sequence joins TRBV29-1 and TRBJ2-7; no reliable D call. The ends were cut back, 5 bases at V and 1 base at J, with 9 bases in the middle. In germline, CDR1 is SQVTM, CDR2 ANQGSEA. The CDR3 is made up of 12 amino acids. Here the CDR3 DNA reads TGCAGCGTTAATGGACCGTCCTACGAGCAGTACTTC. Protein sequence: CSVNGPSYEQYF.

The genes are TRBV7-3 and TRBJ2-3; D ambiguous. The germline V gene encodes CDR1 SGHTA and CDR2 FQGTGA. V lost 0 bases to trimming and J lost 5 bases, with 6 bases between them. CDR3 length: 13 amino acids. CDR3 loop: CASSLTGRDTQYF. The CDR3 DNA is TGTGCCAGCAGCTTAACCGGAAGAGATACGCAGTATTTT.

V gene TRBV9 combines with J gene TRBJ2-5, with 10 bases that match TRBD1. The CDR3 sequence is 16 residues long. Germline V CDR1 and CDR2: SGDLS, YYNGEE. V dropped 0 bases and J dropped 1; count of bases not matched to a gene: 3. The CDR3 sequence is CASSVGDRGIQETQYF. CDR3 DNA: TGTGCCAGCAGCGTAGGGGACAGGGGTATCCAAGAGACCCAGTACTTC. Complete variable domain (other parts from reference TRBV9 and TRBJ2-5): DSGVTQTPKHLITATGQRVTLRCSPRSGDLSVYWYQQSLDQGLQFLIQYYNGEERAKGNILERFSAQQFPDLHSELNLSSLELGDSALYFCASSVGDRGIQETQYFGPGTRLLVL.

The rearrangement links TRBV4-1 to TRBJ2-5; TRBD1 matches 7 bases. CDR3 length: 15 residues. Per germline, CDR1 MGHRA and CDR2 YSYEKL. The ends lost 4 bases at V and 1 base at J; junction bases unmatched: 6. This CDR3 reads CASSPGQLGQETQYF. The CDR3 bases are TGCGCCAGCAGCCCGGGACAGTTGGGCCAAGAGACCCAGTACTTC.

The table lists this clonotype with a count of one. J is TRBJ2-1 and V is TRBV20-1; D uncertain. Germline-derived CDR1 and CDR2 are DFQATT and SNEGSKA (reference sequence). The CDR3 loop spans 14 amino acids. The V and J ends lost 5 bases and 2 bases respectively, with 13 bases between them. CDR3 DNA sequence: TGCAGTGCTCCACTCGGTACCACCTACAATGAGCAGTTCTTC. Encoded protein: CSAPLGTTYNEQFF.

This clonotype was found once. The genes are TRBV3-1 and TRBJ1-1; D gene unclear. This CDR3 is built from 16 residues. The germline CDR1 and CDR2 sequences are LGHDT and YNNKEL (reference sequence). The V end lost 0 bases, the J end lost 0 bases, and 11 bases lay between the germline ends. CDR3 sequence reads: CASSQEGPGLNTEAFF. The CDR3 coding sequence is TGTGCCAGCAGCCAAGAGGGCCCGGGGTTGAACACTGAAGCTTTCTTT. The whole variable domain, remainder taken from reference TRBV3-1 and TRBJ1-1, is DTAVSQTPKYLVTQMGNDKSIKCEQNLGHDTMYWYKQDSKKFLKIMFSYNNKELIINETVPNRFSPKSPDKAHLNLHINSLELGDSAVYFCASSQEGPGLNTEAFFGQGTRLTVV.

This clonotype appeared a single time. V and J are TRBV13 and TRBJ2-7; 7 bases align to TRBD2. Germline V CDR1 and CDR2: PRHDT, FYEKMQ (reference sequence). The trim removed 4 bases at V and 6 bases at J, leaving 9 bases unmatched. The CDR3 spans 14 residues. As DNA, the CDR3 is TGTGCCAGCAGCTCCAGGGAGGGACTCGCCGAGCAGTACTTC. It specifies CASSSREGLAEQYF.

The rearrangement links TRBV7-9 to TRBJ2-7; D ambiguous. V gave up 4 bases and J gave up 1 base, with 14 bases separating them. Germline-derived CDR1 and CDR2 are SEHNR and FQNEAQ (reference sequence). CDR3 size: 15 residues. CDR3 sequence: CASSSIETVSYEQYF. DNA for the CDR3: TGTGCCAGCAGCTCAATAGAGACGGTGTCCTACGAGCAGTACTTC.

J is TRBJ2-2 and V is TRBV19; D not resolved. The CDR3 sequence is 14 residues long. Per germline, CDR1 LNHDA and CDR2 SQIVND (reference sequence). V lost 3 bases to trimming and J lost 4 bases, with 9 bases between them. The CDR3 loop reads CASSMTPGTGELFF. For the CDR3, the DNA is TGTGCCAGTAGTATGACCCCGGGCACCGGGGAGCTGTTTTTT.

This clonotype occurred once. The rearrangement links TRBV7-9 to TRBJ2-5; D remains unclear. Trimming took 5 bases from V and 5 from J, leaving 15 bases between them. Germline V gene data show CDR1 as SEHNR and CDR2 as FQNEAQ (reference sequence). The CDR3 contains 14 residues. For the CDR3, the DNA is TGTGCCAGCAGCCACCCGACACGGGCGGAGACCCAGTACTTC. Protein sequence: CASSHPTRAETQYF.